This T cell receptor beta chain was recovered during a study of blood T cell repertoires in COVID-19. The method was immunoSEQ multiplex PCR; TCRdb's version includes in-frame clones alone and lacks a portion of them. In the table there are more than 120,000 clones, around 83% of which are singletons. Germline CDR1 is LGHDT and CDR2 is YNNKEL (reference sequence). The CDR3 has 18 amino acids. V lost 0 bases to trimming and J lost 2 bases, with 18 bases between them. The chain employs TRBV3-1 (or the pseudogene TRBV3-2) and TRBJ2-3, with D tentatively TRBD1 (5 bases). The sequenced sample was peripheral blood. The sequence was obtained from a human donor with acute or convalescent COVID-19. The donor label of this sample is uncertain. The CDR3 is CASSQEEKTALYTDTQYF. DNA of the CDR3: TGTGCCAGCAGCCAAGAAGAGAAGACAGCTCTCTACACAGATACGCAGTATTTT.